The rows below give T cell receptor beta chains drawn from one sample of a study of blood T cell repertoires in COVID-19. Profiling relied on immunoSEQ multiplex PCR, and the TCRdb table lists in-frame clones only, not all of them. The sample lists about 180,000 clones, 65% to 90% occurring once. Sequenced: peripheral blood. The receptors were sampled from a middle-aged man with active or convalescent COVID-19. Both conserved end residues are part of each CDR3. Fields, in order: V gene, D gene, J gene, clone size, CDR3 protein, CDR3 DNA. D genes are given only for firm matches. The size entry is marked missing in some rows and otherwise reads once, few, many or a size class.

v_call: TRBV29-1; d_call: TRBD2; j_call: TRBJ2-1; clone_size: once; cdr3_aa: CSITSGSTEQFF; cdr3_nt: TGCAGCATCACTAGCGGGAGTACTGAGCAGTTCTTC
v_call: TRBV6-5; d_call: -; j_call: TRBJ2-7; clone_size: -; cdr3_aa: CASGSSYEQYF; cdr3_nt: TGTGCCAGCGGCAGCTCCTACGAGCAGTACTTC
v_call: TRBV24-1; d_call: -; j_call: TRBJ1-1; clone_size: -; cdr3_aa: CATSDYTDTEAFF; cdr3_nt: TGTGCCACCAGTGACTACACAGACACTGAAGCTTTCTTT
v_call: TRBV7-9; d_call: -; j_call: TRBJ2-7; clone_size: -; cdr3_aa: CASSLVGSAISYEQYF; cdr3_nt: TGTGCCAGCAGCTTAGTCGGGAGCGCCATCTCCTACGAGCAGTACTTC
v_call: TRBV4-1; d_call: TRBD1; j_call: TRBJ1-1; clone_size: -; cdr3_aa: CASSQWDRELEAFF; cdr3_nt: TGCGCCAGCAGCCAATGGGACAGAGAACTTGAAGCTTTCTTT
v_call: TRBV19; d_call: TRBD1; j_call: TRBJ2-6; clone_size: -; cdr3_aa: CASSATGTGIPGANVLTF; cdr3_nt: TGTGCCAGTAGTGCAACCGGGACAGGGATTCCTGGGGCCAACGTCCTGACTTTC
v_call: TRBV29-1; d_call: -; j_call: TRBJ2-7; clone_size: -; cdr3_aa: CSVARDTYEQYF; cdr3_nt: TGCAGCGTTGCCCGGGACACCTACGAGCAGTACTTC
v_call: TRBV30; d_call: -; j_call: TRBJ2-2; clone_size: -; cdr3_aa: CAWREGNAGELFF; cdr3_nt: TGTGCCTGGAGGGAGGGGAACGCCGGGGAGCTGTTTTTT
v_call: TRBV6-5; d_call: TRBD1; j_call: TRBJ2-7; clone_size: -; cdr3_aa: CASSLQGEEQYF; cdr3_nt: TGTGCCAGCAGCCTACAGGGGGAAGAGCAGTACTTC
v_call: TRBV4-1; d_call: -; j_call: TRBJ2-2; clone_size: -; cdr3_aa: CASSQEEGRKTGELFF; cdr3_nt: TGCGCCAGCAGCCAAGAGGAGGGGAGGAAGACCGGGGAGCTGTTTTTT
v_call: TRBV6-2/TRBV6-3; d_call: -; j_call: TRBJ1-5; clone_size: -; cdr3_aa: CASSYFPEPQHF; cdr3_nt: TGTGCCAGCAGTTACTTCCCCGAGCCCCAGCATTTT
v_call: TRBV30; d_call: -; j_call: TRBJ1-4; clone_size: few; cdr3_aa: CAWSARGTSNEKLFF; cdr3_nt: TGTGCCTGGAGTGCGCGGGGTACTAGTAATGAAAAACTGTTTTTT
v_call: TRBV11-2; d_call: -; j_call: TRBJ2-6; clone_size: -; cdr3_aa: CASNPGGGGANVLTF; cdr3_nt: TGTGCCAGCAACCCCGGAGGCGGTGGGGCCAACGTCCTGACTTTC
v_call: TRBV2; d_call: TRBD1; j_call: TRBJ1-1; clone_size: -; cdr3_aa: CASRDRAMTEAFF; cdr3_nt: TGTGCCAGCAGAGACAGGGCTATGACTGAAGCTTTCTTT
v_call: TRBV6-2/TRBV6-3; d_call: TRBD1; j_call: TRBJ1-1; clone_size: -; cdr3_aa: CASSYSGQGANTEAFF; cdr3_nt: TGTGCCAGCAGTTACAGTGGACAGGGGGCTAACACTGAAGCTTTCTTT
v_call: TRBV9; d_call: -; j_call: TRBJ2-5; clone_size: -; cdr3_aa: CASSLLEFETQYF; cdr3_nt: TGTGCCAGCAGCCTACTCGAATTCGAGACCCAGTACTTC
v_call: TRBV20-1; d_call: TRBD2; j_call: TRBJ2-3; clone_size: -; cdr3_aa: CSASPLAGGGLTDTQYF; cdr3_nt: TGCAGTGCTAGTCCGCTAGCGGGAGGTGGTCTGACAGATACGCAGTATTTT
v_call: TRBV27; d_call: TRBD1; j_call: TRBJ2-5; clone_size: -; cdr3_aa: CASSAYVGQGETQYF; cdr3_nt: TGTGCCAGCAGTGCTTATGTGGGACAGGGGGAGACCCAGTACTTC
v_call: TRBV5-1; d_call: TRBD2; j_call: TRBJ2-1; clone_size: -; cdr3_aa: CASSYQGSGRFDEQFF; cdr3_nt: TGCGCCAGCAGCTACCAGGGTAGCGGGAGATTTGATGAGCAGTTCTTC
v_call: TRBV29-1; d_call: TRBD1; j_call: TRBJ2-7; clone_size: -; cdr3_aa: CSVVRDRVYEQYF; cdr3_nt: TGCAGCGTTGTACGGGACAGGGTTTACGAGCAGTACTTC
v_call: TRBV6-1; d_call: TRBD1; j_call: TRBJ1-6; clone_size: -; cdr3_aa: CASSEVGTGLARSPLHF; cdr3_nt: TGTGCCAGCAGTGAGGTCGGGACAGGGTTGGCCCGATCACCCCTCCACTTT
v_call: TRBV2; d_call: -; j_call: TRBJ1-6; clone_size: -; cdr3_aa: CASRYRDNSPLHF; cdr3_nt: TGTGCCAGCAGGTACAGGGATAATTCACCCCTCCACTTT
v_call: TRBV6-1; d_call: -; j_call: TRBJ1-2; clone_size: -; cdr3_aa: CASSESGAYYGYTF; cdr3_nt: TGTGCCAGCAGTGAAAGCGGGGCTTACTATGGCTACACCTTC
v_call: TRBV5-4; d_call: TRBD1; j_call: TRBJ1-1; clone_size: -; cdr3_aa: CASSGKGQGHLKAFF; cdr3_nt: TGTGCCAGCAGCGGAAAGGGACAGGGACACTTAAAAGCTTTCTTT
v_call: TRBV7-7; d_call: TRBD2; j_call: TRBJ2-7; clone_size: -; cdr3_aa: CASSSGLAGAYEQYF; cdr3_nt: TGTGCCAGCAGCTCCGGACTAGCGGGAGCTTACGAGCAGTACTTC
v_call: TRBV5-1; d_call: TRBD2; j_call: TRBJ2-7; clone_size: -; cdr3_aa: CASSSLAGTNYEQYF; cdr3_nt: TGCGCCAGCAGCTCTCTAGCGGGAACAAACTACGAGCAGTACTTC
v_call: TRBV24-1; d_call: TRBD1; j_call: TRBJ2-3; clone_size: -; cdr3_aa: CATSEGDRVPDTQYF; cdr3_nt: TGTGCCACCAGTGAGGGGGACAGGGTTCCAGATACGCAGTATTTT
v_call: TRBV2; d_call: -; j_call: TRBJ1-3; clone_size: -; cdr3_aa: CASTPQTAGSGNTIYF; cdr3_nt: TGTGCCAGCACCCCCCAGACAGCGGGCTCTGGAAACACCATATATTTT
v_call: TRBV24-1; d_call: TRBD1; j_call: TRBJ2-7; clone_size: -; cdr3_aa: CATSEPPGTGENEQYF; cdr3_nt: TGTGCCACCAGTGAGCCCCCCGGGACAGGGGAGAACGAGCAGTACTTC
v_call: TRBV11-2; d_call: -; j_call: TRBJ2-7; clone_size: -; cdr3_aa: CASSLIYGYEQYF; cdr3_nt: TGTGCCAGCAGCTTAATCTATGGCTACGAGCAGTACTTC
v_call: TRBV5-4; d_call: TRBD1; j_call: TRBJ1-1; clone_size: -; cdr3_aa: CASSFGQENTEAFF; cdr3_nt: TGTGCCAGCAGCTTCGGACAGGAGAACACTGAAGCTTTCTTT
v_call: TRBV7-2; d_call: -; j_call: TRBJ2-5; clone_size: -; cdr3_aa: CASSFQQREETQYF; cdr3_nt: TGTGCCAGCAGCTTCCAGCAGCGGGAAGAGACCCAGTACTTC
v_call: TRBV5-4; d_call: TRBD1; j_call: TRBJ2-5; clone_size: few; cdr3_aa: CASRRQGAWETQYF; cdr3_nt: TGTGCCAGCCGCCGACAGGGGGCGTGGGAGACCCAGTACTTC
v_call: TRBV6-4; d_call: -; j_call: TRBJ1-5; clone_size: -; cdr3_aa: CASSDRRISQPQHF; cdr3_nt: TGTGCCAGCAGTGACCGGAGGATTAGCCAGCCCCAGCATTTT
v_call: TRBV4-2; d_call: -; j_call: TRBJ2-2; clone_size: -; cdr3_aa: CASSQKEGLGGELFF; cdr3_nt: TGTGCCAGCAGCCAAAAGGAGGGGTTGGGCGGGGAGCTGTTTTTT
v_call: TRBV7-9; d_call: -; j_call: TRBJ1-2; clone_size: -; cdr3_aa: CASSHNRDLEYGYTF; cdr3_nt: TGTGCCAGCAGCCATAACAGGGACCTGGAATATGGCTACACCTTC
v_call: TRBV30; d_call: TRBD2; j_call: TRBJ2-5; clone_size: -; cdr3_aa: CAWSIAGPETQYF; cdr3_nt: TGTGCCTGGAGTATAGCGGGGCCAGAGACCCAGTACTTC
v_call: TRBV29-1; d_call: TRBD2; j_call: TRBJ2-5; clone_size: once; cdr3_aa: CSVERGAGETQYF; cdr3_nt: TGCAGCGTTGAGCGGGGGGCAGGCGAGACCCAGTACTTC
v_call: TRBV5-1; d_call: TRBD2; j_call: TRBJ2-5; clone_size: -; cdr3_aa: CASSPEGGGRLGETQYF; cdr3_nt: TGCGCCAGCAGCCCGGAGGGCGGGGGGCGCTTGGGGGAGACCCAGTACTTC
v_call: TRBV2; d_call: -; j_call: TRBJ2-5; clone_size: -; cdr3_aa: CASRGITVAGWGETQYF; cdr3_nt: TGTGCCAGCAGGGGAATCACGGTTGCAGGATGGGGCGAGACCCAGTACTTC
v_call: TRBV30; d_call: -; j_call: TRBJ1-3; clone_size: -; cdr3_aa: CAWSAPLQATGNTIYF; cdr3_nt: TGTGCCTGGAGCGCCCCCCTACAGGCTACTGGAAACACCATATATTTT
v_call: TRBV3-1/TRBV3-2; d_call: -; j_call: TRBJ1-6; clone_size: -; cdr3_aa: CASSQGRVTYNSPLHF; cdr3_nt: TGTGCCAGCAGCCAAGGGAGGGTAACCTATAATTCACCCCTCCACTTT
v_call: TRBV7-2; d_call: -; j_call: TRBJ2-1; clone_size: -; cdr3_aa: CASSLVRANSNEQFF; cdr3_nt: TGTGCCAGCAGCTTAGTCAGGGCCAATTCGAATGAGCAGTTCTTC
v_call: TRBV7-9; d_call: TRBD1; j_call: TRBJ1-2; clone_size: -; cdr3_aa: CASSYRDSYGYTF; cdr3_nt: TGTGCCAGCAGTTACCGGGACAGCTATGGCTACACCTTC
v_call: TRBV30; d_call: TRBD1; j_call: TRBJ1-4; clone_size: -; cdr3_aa: CAWDEGTAYEKLFF; cdr3_nt: TGTGCCTGGGACGAAGGGACAGCTTATGAAAAACTGTTTTTT
v_call: TRBV9; d_call: -; j_call: TRBJ2-1; clone_size: -; cdr3_aa: CASSDQGGSYNEQFF; cdr3_nt: TGTGCCAGCAGCGACCAAGGGGGCTCCTACAATGAGCAGTTCTTC
v_call: TRBV19; d_call: -; j_call: TRBJ2-1; clone_size: -; cdr3_aa: CASSISPAGQSSYNEQFF; cdr3_nt: TGTGCCAGTAGTATATCTCCCGCGGGGCAGAGCTCCTACAATGAGCAGTTCTTC
v_call: TRBV6-5; d_call: TRBD2; j_call: TRBJ2-2; clone_size: -; cdr3_aa: CASSYSASGITGELFF; cdr3_nt: TGTGCCAGCAGTTACTCGGCTAGCGGGATCACCGGGGAGCTGTTTTTT
v_call: TRBV6-5; d_call: -; j_call: TRBJ1-1; clone_size: once; cdr3_aa: CASSYVPGATEAFF; cdr3_nt: TGTGCCAGCAGTTACGTTCCAGGGGCGACTGAAGCTTTCTTT
v_call: TRBV7-2; d_call: -; j_call: TRBJ1-1; clone_size: -; cdr3_aa: CASSRIQGNTEAFF; cdr3_nt: TGTGCCAGCAGCAGGATACAGGGGAACACTGAAGCTTTCTTT
v_call: TRBV24-1; d_call: -; j_call: TRBJ2-3; clone_size: -; cdr3_aa: CATSEQGRGDTDTQYF; cdr3_nt: TGTGCCACCAGTGAGCAGGGGCGTGGGGACACAGATACGCAGTATTTT
v_call: TRBV12-3/TRBV12-4; d_call: -; j_call: TRBJ1-5; clone_size: -; cdr3_aa: CASSLGSNQPQHF; cdr3_nt: TGTGCCAGCAGTTTAGGTAGTAATCAGCCCCAGCATTTT
v_call: TRBV11-3; d_call: TRBD1; j_call: TRBJ1-1; clone_size: few; cdr3_aa: CASSTGQGSTEAFF; cdr3_nt: TGTGCCAGCAGCACGGGACAGGGGAGCACTGAAGCTTTCTTT
v_call: TRBV6-5; d_call: -; j_call: TRBJ1-3; clone_size: -; cdr3_aa: CASRRGIGNTIYF; cdr3_nt: TGTGCCAGCAGAAGGGGGATTGGAAACACCATATATTTT
v_call: TRBV18; d_call: -; j_call: TRBJ2-7; clone_size: -; cdr3_aa: CASSTDRNSYEQYF; cdr3_nt: TGTGCCAGCTCAACAGACCGAAACTCCTACGAGCAGTACTTC